These 9 T cell receptor beta chains were sequenced from one sample in a study of shared clonotypes between healthy human individuals. The repertoire was sequenced with immunoSEQ multiplex PCR; TCRdb's copy has only in-frame clones and lacks some. Of approximately 2.3 million clones detected, over 85% appear once; the ten largest clones hold 0.39%. Sequences were obtained from naive CD4+ T cells from PBMCs. Specified subset: CD45RA+ positively selected. Every receptor here comes from a man aged 18 to 30 in good health. Some clones in this sample may be carry-over from other donors' samples.

Regarding this clone: This same CDR3 is encoded by further DNA sequences in the sample. V gene TRBV10-3 combines with J gene TRBJ2-5; D is unresolved. V was clipped by 0 bases and J by 5 bases, with 7 bases between them. There are 13 residues in the CDR3. Germline lookup yields CDR1 ENHRY and CDR2 SYGVKD. CDR3 in amino acids: CAISESTRETQYF. Here the CDR3 DNA reads TGTGCCATCAGTGAGTCGACTCGGGAGACCCAGTACTTC.

V and J are TRBV11-2 and TRBJ2-7, with TRBD2 matching 7 bases. In germline, CDR1 is SGHAT, CDR2 FQNNGV. V shed 3 bases, J shed 4 bases, and the junction held 12 bases outside the gene matches. The CDR3 spans 16 residues. CDR3 region: CASSLQRGPGRYEQYF. Written as DNA, the CDR3 is TGTGCCAGCAGCTTGCAGCGGGGCCCCGGTAGGTACGAGCAGTACTTC.

This chain uses TRBV7-8 with TRBJ2-2, with D possibly being TRBD1 or TRBD2 (6 bases each). Trimming stripped 7 bases from V and 7 bases from J, with 16 bases between. The CDR3 contains 14 residues. Germline CDR1 and CDR2: SGHVS and FQNEAQ. The CDR3 protein is CASTRRGDVGELFF. DNA of the CDR3: TGTGCCAGCACCCGGAGGGGGGACGTCGGGGAGCTGTTTTTT.

This chain joins TRBV2 and TRBJ1-2; TRBD1 matches at 7 bases. The ends lost 4 bases at V and 5 bases at J; junction bases unmatched: 10. The length of the CDR3 is 15 residues. CDR1 is SNHLY, CDR2 FYNNEI, per germline. The CDR3, as DNA: TGTGCCAGCAGTGGAGGGGGCGGTGGAGAATATGGCTACACCTTC. Translation: CASSGGGGGEYGYTF.

The chain recombines TRBV30 with TRBJ2-2, with TRBD1 identical over 7 bases. The CDR3 loop spans 15 amino acids. V shed 0 bases and J 5 bases; nucleotides not matched to a gene: 6. Germline V gives CDR1 GTSNPN, CDR2 SVGIG (reference sequence). CDR3 nucleotides: TGTGCCTGGAGTGTATCGAGGGGGCGTACCGGGGAGCTGTTTTTT. Amino acids: CAWSVSRGRTGELFF.

This rearrangement joins TRBV5-1 to TRBJ2-7; D is ambiguous. Germline CDR1 is SGHRS and CDR2 is YFSETQ. Trimming took off 2 bases at V and 7 bases at J, with 19 bases between the two ends. The CDR3 extends over 15 amino acids. CDR3: CASSLIPSQLEEQYF. DNA of the CDR3: TGCGCCAGCAGCTTAATACCTTCACAGTTGGAAGAGCAGTACTTC.

This clone has just one count. This chain links TRBV15 with TRBJ2-7, with 8 bases lining up with TRBD1. Germline CDR1 and CDR2: LNHNV and YYDKDF (reference sequence). The CDR3 is 15 residues long. The ends lost 0 bases at V and 3 bases at J; junction bases unmatched: 4. The CDR3 reads CATSRDSQGGYEQYF. The CDR3 nucleotides are TGTGCCACCAGCAGAGACTCACAGGGGGGCTACGAGCAGTACTTC. The full variable domain, in which reference TRBV15 and TRBJ2-7 provide the parts outside the CDR3, is DAMVIQNPRYQVTQFGKPVTLSCSQTLNHNVMYWYQQKSSQAPKLLFHYYDKDFNNEADTPDNFQSRRPNTSFCFLDIRSPGLGDTAMYLCATSRDSQGGYEQYFGPGTRLTVT.

The chain employs TRBV10-3 and TRBJ2-5; D remains unclear. The CDR3 extends over 16 amino acids. Germline assignment: CDR1 ENHRY and CDR2 SYGVKD. The V end was cut by 3 bases, the J end by 5 bases, with 19 bases between. CDR3 region: CAISDPSRQGWETQYF. The CDR3, as DNA: TGTGCCATCAGTGATCCATCGAGACAAGGGTGGGAGACCCAGTACTTC.

The chain carries TRBV6-1 and TRBJ2-4; D perhaps matches TRBD2 (6 bases). Trimming stripped 8 bases from V and 1 base from J, with 9 bases between. The germline CDR1 and CDR2 sequences are MNHNS and SASEGT. This CDR3 spans 13 amino acids. This CDR3 reads CASGGAAKNIQYF. DNA of the CDR3: TGTGCCAGCGGAGGGGCGGCCAAAAACATTCAGTACTTC.